A single count supports the clone carrying this T cell receptor beta chain. The identical CDR3 is also encoded by other nucleotide sequences in the sample. Here immunoSEQ multiplex PCR was the method, and the copy in TCRdb shows in-frame clones only, minus some. Of 650,000 to 800,000 clones listed, around 77% are singletons. Per the germline V gene, CDR1 is MDHEN and CDR2 is SYDVKM. The V segment lost 5 bases and the J segment 3 bases; nucleotides outside the gene matches: 2. The CDR3 extends over 13 amino acids. This sample stems from a study of shared clonotypes between healthy human individuals. The chain is built from TRBV28 and TRBJ1-2, with 8 bases that match TRBD1. The TCR comes from a woman aged 25 to 39 in good health. The sequencing input was memory CD4+ T cells sorted from blood. Subset described: CD45RA-negative fraction. This chain's CDR3 is CASSPQGDYGYTF. The CDR3 DNA is TGTGCCAGCAGTCCACAGGGGGACTATGGCTACACCTTC.